This T cell receptor beta chain was profiled in a study of somatic mutations in cytotoxic T cells in rheumatoid arthritis. Study at large: Flow sorting at nearly 100% purity was applied to some V beta antibody-stained T-cell populations, which included V beta1+ cells sequenced for TCRB. Regarding the study as a whole: Rising age went with increasing CD8+ clonality in rheumatoid arthritis patients; healthy controls showed no such increase. A largest CD8+ clone above 20% of CD8+ cells occurred in about an eighth of the 65 patients.

This clone was seen a few times. What it recognizes is unknown. J gave up 3 bases and V 6 bases, and 5 bases lay outside the gene matches. Germline V CDR1 and CDR2: LNHDA, SQIVND (reference sequence). The CDR3 consists of 16 residues. Authors' data handling: The authors rarely found patient CD8+ clones larger than 1% matching published virus-specific TCRB sequences. Here immunoSEQ multiplex PCR was the method, and the copy in TCRdb shows in-frame clones only, minus some. V and J calls and clone size are copied from that table; D and trimming were computed from the DNA. The sample shows 6,500 to 7,500 clones, around three quarters of them seen only once.

The sequencing input was CD8+ T cells sorted from blood. The chain couples TRBV19 to TRBJ2-3; 14 bases align to TRBD2. The origin of this receptor is an adult with rheumatoid arthritis. The CDR3 protein is CASSRLAGGRTDTQYF. Here the CDR3 DNA reads TGTGCCAGTAGCCGACTAGCGGGGGGGAGGACAGATACGCAGTATTTT.